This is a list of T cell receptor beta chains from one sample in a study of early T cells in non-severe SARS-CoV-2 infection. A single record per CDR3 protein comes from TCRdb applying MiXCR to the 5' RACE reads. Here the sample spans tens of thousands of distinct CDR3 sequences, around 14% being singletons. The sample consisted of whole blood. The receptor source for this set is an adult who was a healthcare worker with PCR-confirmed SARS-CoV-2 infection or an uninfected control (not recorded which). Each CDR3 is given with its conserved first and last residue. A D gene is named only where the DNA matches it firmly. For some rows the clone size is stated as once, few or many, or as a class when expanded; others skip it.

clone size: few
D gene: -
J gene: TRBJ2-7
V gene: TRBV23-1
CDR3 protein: CASSQSGHEQYF
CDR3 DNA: TGCGCCAGCAGTCAATCAGGGCACGAGCAGTACTTC

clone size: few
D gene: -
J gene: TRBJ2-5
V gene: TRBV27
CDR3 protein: CASSLSIRARETQYF
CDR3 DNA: TGTGCCAGCAGTTTATCGATAAGGGCCCGGGAGACCCAGTACTTC

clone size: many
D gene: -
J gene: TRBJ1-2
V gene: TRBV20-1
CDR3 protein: CSASQGSDYGYTF
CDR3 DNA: TGCAGTGCTAGTCAGGGATCGGACTATGGCTACACCTTC

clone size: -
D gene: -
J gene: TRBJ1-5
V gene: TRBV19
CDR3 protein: CASRTNSNQPQHF
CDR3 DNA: TGTGCCAGTAGGACGAATAGCAATCAGCCCCAGCATTTT

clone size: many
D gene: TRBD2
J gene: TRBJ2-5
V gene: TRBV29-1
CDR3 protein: CSVGGASGSQETQYF
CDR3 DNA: TGCAGCGTCGGGGGAGCTAGCGGGAGCCAAGAGACCCAGTACTTC

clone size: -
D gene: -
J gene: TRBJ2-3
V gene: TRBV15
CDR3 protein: CATSTRTRSSTDTQYF
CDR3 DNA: TGTGCCACCAGCACCCGGACAAGATCTAGCACAGATACGCAGTATTTT

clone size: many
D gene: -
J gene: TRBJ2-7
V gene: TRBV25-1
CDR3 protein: CASSEFGNYEQYF
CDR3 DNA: TGTGCCAGCAGTGAATTCGGAAACTACGAGCAGTACTTC

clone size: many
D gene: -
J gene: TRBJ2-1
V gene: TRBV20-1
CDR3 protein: CSARAGSTYNEQFF
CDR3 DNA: TGCAGTGCTAGAGCCGGGTCGACCTACAATGAGCAGTTCTTC

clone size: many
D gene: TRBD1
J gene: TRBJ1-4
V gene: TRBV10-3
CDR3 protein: CAISDPTGGGEKLFF
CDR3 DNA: TGTGCCATCAGTGACCCTACAGGGGGCGGTGAAAAACTGTTTTTT

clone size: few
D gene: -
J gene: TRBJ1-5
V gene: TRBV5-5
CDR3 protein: CASSLRGNQPQHF
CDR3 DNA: TGTGCCAGCAGCTTGAGAGGGAACCAGCCCCAGCATTTT

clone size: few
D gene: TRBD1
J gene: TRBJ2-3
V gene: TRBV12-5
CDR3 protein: CADSTGDTQYF
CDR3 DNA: TGTGCTGACTCGACAGGGGATACGCAGTATTTT

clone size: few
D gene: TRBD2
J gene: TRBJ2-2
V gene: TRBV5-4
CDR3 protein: CASSPWGGSTGELFF
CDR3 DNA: TGTGCCAGCAGCCCGTGGGGGGGTAGCACCGGGGAGCTGTTTTTT

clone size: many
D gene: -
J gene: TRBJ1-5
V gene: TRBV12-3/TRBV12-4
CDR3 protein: CASSWGPRQPQHF
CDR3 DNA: TGTGCCAGCAGTTGGGGGCCCCGACAGCCCCAGCATTTT

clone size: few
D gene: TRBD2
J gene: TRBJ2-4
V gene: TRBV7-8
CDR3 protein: CASSLAYSGVAKNIQYF
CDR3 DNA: TGTGCCAGCAGCTTAGCGTATAGCGGGGTAGCCAAAAACATTCAGTACTTC

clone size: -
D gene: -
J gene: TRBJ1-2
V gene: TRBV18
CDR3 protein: CASSPGEHYGYTF
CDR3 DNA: TGTGCCAGCTCACCAGGGGAGCACTATGGCTACACCTTC

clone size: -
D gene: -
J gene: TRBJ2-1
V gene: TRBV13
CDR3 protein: CASSSTRGDEQFF
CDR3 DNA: TGTGCCAGCAGCTCTACTAGGGGGGATGAGCAGTTCTTC

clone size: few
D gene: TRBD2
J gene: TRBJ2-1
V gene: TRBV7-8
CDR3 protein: CASSPAALAVSYNEQFF
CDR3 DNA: TGTGCCAGCAGCCCCGCCGCACTAGCGGTCTCCTACAATGAGCAGTTCTTC

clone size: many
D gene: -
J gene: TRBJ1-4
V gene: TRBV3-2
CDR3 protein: CASSQPDRKGEKLFF
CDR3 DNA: TGTGCCAGCAGCCAACCAGACAGGAAGGGTGAAAAACTGTTTTTT

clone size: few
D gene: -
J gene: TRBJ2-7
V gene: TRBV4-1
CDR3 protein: CASSQGTVSYEQYF
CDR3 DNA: TGCGCCAGCAGCCAAGGGACGGTATCCTACGAGCAGTACTTC

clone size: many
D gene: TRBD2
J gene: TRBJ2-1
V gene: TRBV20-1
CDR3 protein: CSARRGAGGTYNEQFF
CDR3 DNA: TGCAGTGCCAGGCGTGGAGCGGGAGGCACCTACAATGAGCAGTTCTTC

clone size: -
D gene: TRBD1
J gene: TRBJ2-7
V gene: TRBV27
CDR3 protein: CASSLSRGKGQYF
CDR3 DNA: TGTGCCAGCAGTTTAAGCAGGGGGAAAGGGCAGTACTTC

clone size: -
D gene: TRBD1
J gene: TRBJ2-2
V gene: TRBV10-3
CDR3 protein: CAIRKDRGAGELFF
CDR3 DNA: TGTGCCATCAGAAAGGACAGGGGGGCCGGGGAGCTGTTTTTT

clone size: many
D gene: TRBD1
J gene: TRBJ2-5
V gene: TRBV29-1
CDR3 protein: CSVDRGLETQYF
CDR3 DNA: TGCAGCGTAGACAGGGGCTTAGAGACCCAGTACTTC

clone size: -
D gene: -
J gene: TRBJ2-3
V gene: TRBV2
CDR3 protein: CASSARPPAESTDTQYF
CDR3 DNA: TGTGCCAGCAGTGCGCGACCACCAGCGGAGAGCACAGATACGCAGTATTTT

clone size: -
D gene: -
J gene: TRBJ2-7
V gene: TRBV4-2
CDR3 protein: CASSQDTGTEQYF
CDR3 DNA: TGTGCCAGCAGCCAAGACACAGGGACCGAGCAGTACTTC

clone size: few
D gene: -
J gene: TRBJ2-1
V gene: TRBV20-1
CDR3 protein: CSARDPGTERPYNEQFF
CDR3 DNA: TGCAGTGCTAGAGATCCCGGGACGGAAAGACCCTACAATGAGCAGTTCTTC

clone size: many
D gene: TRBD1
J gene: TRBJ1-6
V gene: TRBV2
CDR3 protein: CANRDSYYNSPLHF
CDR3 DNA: TGTGCCAACCGGGACAGCTACTATAATTCACCCCTCCACTTT

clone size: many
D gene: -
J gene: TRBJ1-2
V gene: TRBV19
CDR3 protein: CASSIDFSYGYTF
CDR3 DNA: TGTGCCAGTAGTATTGATTTCTCGTATGGCTACACCTTC

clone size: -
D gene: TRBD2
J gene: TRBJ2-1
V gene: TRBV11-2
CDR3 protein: CASSLAVAGSSYNEQFF
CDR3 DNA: TGTGCCAGCAGCTTAGCGGTAGCGGGTAGCTCCTACAATGAGCAGTTCTTC